This TCR beta chain was recovered during a study of blood T cells in healthy people across ages. Per sample, a minimum of 6.5 million PBMCs were isolated. Between the trimmed V and J ends, which lost 6 bases and 5 bases, there was a span of 8 bases. This CDR3 comprises 12 residues. A second 7 to 11 cycle PCR used barcoded and J-beta primers. Each CDR3 protein is one row after TCRdb ran MiXCR on the 5' RACE reads. The sample has under 2,000,000 distinct CDR3 sequences; 49% are singletons. This clonotype came up a few times. The TCR originated in a woman aged 40 to 50 in good health. The source material was blood. The genes are TRBV12-3 or TRBV12-4 and TRBJ2-4; D may be TRBD2 (5 bases). Written as DNA, the CDR3 is TGTGCCAGCAGGGGAGAAGAAAACATTCAGTACTTC. Amino acid sequence: CASRGEENIQYF.